Shown below are 22 T cell receptor beta chains from a single sample sequenced in a study of radiation and T cells in renal cell carcinoma. TCRdb keeps only in-frame clones here, not all; method: immunoSEQ multiplex PCR. The sample holds some 60,000 clones, around 76% seen once. The time point was: blood 2 weeks post-SBRT. Treatment in this sample: 15 Gy SBRT to primary tumor, nephrectomy 4 weeks later. This specimen consisted of blood, obtained from a patient whose treatment included radiotherapy and nephrectomy. These receptors all come from a man in his sixties with renal cell carcinoma.

This clone was observed a few times. The chain carries TRBV5-1 and TRBJ2-1; TRBD2 agrees at 10 bases. The trim removed 4 bases at V and 5 bases at J, leaving 9 bases unmatched. CDR1 is SGHRS, CDR2 YFSETQ, per germline. The CDR3 is 16 residues long. This chain's CDR3 is CASSPPLAGDNNEQFF. The CDR3 DNA is TGCGCCAGCAGCCCTCCTCTAGCGGGAGACAACAATGAGCAGTTCTTC.

The chain carries TRBV6-1 and TRBJ2-7; D is ambiguous. CDR3 length: 14 residues. Trimming left V 7 bases short and J 0 bases short, with 13 bases between. Per germline, CDR1 MNHNS and CDR2 SASEGT. The DNA for the CDR3 is TGTGCCAGCAAAGGCCCGTTAAGCTCCTACGAGCAGTACGTC. This gives the protein CASKGPLSSYEQYV.

This clone was found once. The V and J genes are TRBV18 and TRBJ2-1; no clear D gene. Trimming pared 1 base from V and 5 bases from J, leaving 12 bases between. CDR1 and CDR2 (germline): KGHSH, LQKENI. The CDR3 is 15 amino acids. CDR3 in amino acids: CASSPQLFVDNEQFF. The CDR3 region has the DNA TGTGCCAGCTCACCACAGTTATTTGTAGACAATGAGCAGTTCTTC. The whole variable domain, remainder taken from reference TRBV18 and TRBJ2-1, is NAGVMQNPRHLVRRRGQEARLRCSPMKGHSHVYWYRQLPEEGLKFMVYLQKENIIDESGMPKERFSAEFPKEGPSILRIQQVVRGDSAAYFCASSPQLFVDNEQFFGPGTRLTVL.

V gene TRBV7-9 combines with J gene TRBJ1-1, with 9 bases lining up with TRBD1. Germline V lookup: CDR1 SEHNR, CDR2 FQNEAQ (reference sequence). The CDR3 has 15 residues. V lost 3 bases to trimming and J lost 3 bases; unmatched junction nucleotides: 5. CDR3 in amino acids: CASSLHRGQDTEAFF. DNA of the CDR3: TGTGCCAGCAGCTTGCACAGGGGGCAGGACACTGAAGCTTTCTTT.

V gene TRBV10-3 combines with J gene TRBJ2-4, with 11 bases lining up with TRBD2. Germline V gene sequence: CDR1 ENHRY, CDR2 SYGVKD. V lost 4 bases to trimming and J lost 3 bases; unmatched junction nucleotides: 8. There are 17 residues in the CDR3. In nucleotides, the CDR3 is TGTGCCATCAGTGTTAGCGGGGGGGCTGGGGACAAAAACATTCAGTACTTC. Its translation: CAISVSGGAGDKNIQYF.

This chain joins TRBV5-1 and TRBJ2-6; 10 positions match TRBD1. Germline-derived CDR1 and CDR2 are SGHRS and YFSETQ. Losses at the gene ends were 5 bases for V and 1 base for J; bases not matched to a gene: 6. The CDR3 consists of 17 residues. CDR3 amino acids: CASSRAGQGSGANVLTF. CDR3 nucleotide sequence: TGCGCCAGCAGTCGAGCGGGACAGGGGTCTGGGGCCAACGTCCTGACTTTC.

The chain employs TRBV7-9 and TRBJ1-3; D is uncertain. The CDR3 totals 15 residues. Trimming took 5 bases from V and 0 from J, leaving 11 bases between them. From germline, CDR1 is SEHNR and CDR2 FQNEAQ (reference sequence). In DNA form, the CDR3 reads TGTGCCAGCAGCAAGGACGTTAGCTCTGGAAACACCATATATTTT. Its protein product is CASSKDVSSGNTIYF.

The rearrangement links TRBV2 to TRBJ1-5, with D tentatively TRBD1 (6 bases). Per the germline V gene, CDR1 is SNHLY and CDR2 is FYNNEI. The CDR3 has 15 residues. Trimming removed 0 bases from V and 6 bases from J, with 12 bases in between. The CDR3 reads CASSEAPRGAQPQHF. The CDR3 bases are TGTGCCAGCAGTGAAGCGCCGAGGGGGGCTCAGCCCCAGCATTTT.

The gene calls are TRBV10-2 and TRBJ2-5, with D perhaps TRBD1 (6 bases). V lost 3 bases, J lost 5 bases, and 19 bases lay in between. This CDR3 comprises 16 residues. Germline CDR1 and CDR2: WSHSY and SAAADI. CDR3 sequence: CASSESPWGRAETQYF. The CDR3 nucleotides read TGCGCCAGCAGTGAAAGTCCATGGGGGCGCGCGGAGACCCAGTACTTC.

The gene calls are TRBV10-1 and TRBJ2-5; perhaps TRBD2 as D (6 bases). Looked up from germline, CDR1 is WNHNN and CDR2 is SYGVQD (reference sequence). Trimming cost V 3 bases and J 7 bases, with 21 bases left between them. This CDR3 has 16 residues. For the CDR3, the DNA is TGCGCCAGCAGTGAAGGAGCGGGCCCGAGCCCCACGACCCAGTACTTC. It yields the protein CASSEGAGPSPTTQYF.

This chain connects TRBV6-5 to TRBJ1-2; TRBD1 matches 10 bases. The V segment lost 2 bases and the J segment 3 bases; nucleotides outside the gene matches: 3. The CDR3 consists of 15 residues. Germline lookup yields CDR1 MNHEY and CDR2 SVGAGI. The CDR3 sequence is CASSYQGTGDYGYTF. CDR3 bases: TGTGCCAGCAGTTACCAGGGGACAGGGGACTATGGCTACACCTTC.

This chain connects TRBV10-2 to TRBJ2-7, with TRBD1 matching 12 bases. The CDR3 is 14 residues long. Germline V lookup: CDR1 WSHSY, CDR2 SAAADI. Trimming took 8 bases from V and 5 from J; bases not matched to a gene: 7. The CDR3 bases are TGCGCCAGCGGAACGGGACAGGGGGCGCACGAGCAGTACTTC. It yields the protein CASGTGQGAHEQYF.

V gene TRBV7-2 combines with J gene TRBJ1-1; D ambiguous. V lost 5 bases, J lost 1 base, and 11 bases lay in between. The CDR3 length is 14 residues. The germline CDR1 and CDR2 sequences are SGHTA and FQGNSA. The CDR3 nucleotides are TGTGCCAGCAGCGCTCGGAAAGGGAACACTGAAGCTTTCTTT. Encoded protein: CASSARKGNTEAFF. Supplemented by reference TRBV7-2 and TRBJ1-1, the full variable domain reads GAGVSQSPSNKVTEKGKDVELRCDPISGHTALYWYRQSLGQGLEFLIYFQGNSAPDKSGLPSDRFSAERTGGSVSTLTIQRTQQEDSAVYLCASSARKGNTEAFFGQGTRLTVV.

The chain joins TRBV9 to TRBJ2-5, with D perhaps matching TRBD2 (6 bases). Germline CDR1 SGDLS, CDR2 YYNGEE. CDR3 length: 15 residues. Trimming left V 6 bases short and J 0 bases short, with 15 bases between. The CDR3 spells CASNKNGEDQETQYF. Here the CDR3 DNA reads TGTGCCAGCAACAAGAACGGGGAGGACCAAGAGACCCAGTACTTC.

This sequence joins TRBV20-1 and TRBJ1-2, with unresolved D. Trimming took off 3 bases at V and 6 bases at J, with 8 bases between the two ends. There are 11 residues in the CDR3. Germline V gene data show CDR1 as DFQATT and CDR2 as SNEGSKA (reference sequence). Here the CDR3 reads CSASRSDGYTF. For the CDR3, the DNA is TGCAGTGCTAGCAGGTCCGATGGCTACACCTTC.

The rearrangement joins TRBV7-2 to TRBJ2-3; TRBD2 matches 7 bases. The CDR3 extends over 17 amino acids. From germline, CDR1 is SGHTA and CDR2 FQGNSA. Losses at the gene ends were 5 bases for V and 0 bases for J; bases not matched to a gene: 11. The CDR3 here is CASSGSRDYESTDTQYF. The CDR3 region has the DNA TGTGCCAGCAGCGGATCCCGGGACTACGAGAGCACAGATACGCAGTATTTT. Variable domain in full (rest from reference TRBV7-2 and TRBJ2-3): GAGVSQSPSNKVTEKGKDVELRCDPISGHTALYWYRQSLGQGLEFLIYFQGNSAPDKSGLPSDRFSAERTGGSVSTLTIQRTQQEDSAVYLCASSGSRDYESTDTQYFGPGTRLTVL.

On this clone: Other DNA sequences in this sample translate to the same CDR3. This rearrangement joins TRBV20-1 to TRBJ2-3; D may be TRBD2 (6 bases). V shed 4 bases and J shed 7 bases, with 9 bases lying between them. The CDR3 totals 11 residues. Germline values: CDR1 DFQATT, CDR2 SNEGSKA (reference sequence). The CDR3 reads CSAILANTQYF. The CDR3 nucleotides are TGCAGTGCTATACTAGCAAATACGCAGTATTTT.

The rearrangement uses TRBV19 and TRBJ2-5, with D possibly matching TRBD1 (5 bases). Germline V lookup: CDR1 LNHDA, CDR2 SQIVND (reference sequence). The CDR3 spans 16 residues. The V and J ends lost 5 bases and 6 bases respectively, with 22 bases between them. CDR3 sequence: CASSPSKEGARKTQYF. The DNA for the CDR3 is TGTGCCAGTAGTCCTTCCAAAGAAGGGGCCCGAAAGACCCAGTACTTC.

The chain carries TRBV7-9 and TRBJ1-3; 9 bases map to TRBD1. V dropped 3 bases and J dropped 5; count of bases not matched to a gene: 8. Looked up from germline, CDR1 is SEHNR and CDR2 is FQNEAQ (reference sequence). CDR3 length equals 16 residues. The CDR3 nucleotides read TGTGCCAGCAGCTTCTTGCCCGGGACAGGGAGAAACACCATATATTTT. Translation gives CASSFLPGTGRNTIYF.

The genes are TRBV2 and TRBJ2-2; 7 bases agree with TRBD2. With 7 bases clipped from V and 1 base from J, the junction kept 3 bases outside the gene matches. Germline V CDR1 and CDR2: SNHLY, FYNNEI. The CDR3 contains 14 residues. CDR3 DNA sequence: TGTGCCAGCAAAGAGCGGGAGAACACCGGGGAGCTGTTTTTT. This translates into CASKERENTGELFF.

The gene calls are TRBV30 and TRBJ1-2; 10 bases match TRBD1. Germline trimming cut 5 bases from V and 8 bases from J; bases unmatched to any gene: 8. Germline loops: CDR1 GTSNPN, CDR2 SVGIG (reference sequence). The CDR3 covers 13 residues. The CDR3 sequence: CAWGDRGQGGYTF. CDR3 bases: TGTGCCTGGGGCGACAGGGGGCAGGGCGGCTACACCTTC.

J is TRBJ2-1 and V is TRBV4-1; TRBD1 agrees at 10 bases. Germline CDR1 reads MGHRA; CDR2 reads YSYEKL. Trimming removed 0 bases from V and 6 bases from J; junction bases left unmatched: 8. This CDR3 has 17 amino acids. In DNA form, the CDR3 reads TGCGCCAGCAGCCAAGATCGAAGACAGGGGGCAAGCAATGAGCAGTTCTTC. Amino acid sequence: CASSQDRRQGASNEQFF.